This passage covers 21 T cell receptor beta chains from one sample sequenced in a study of patients and donors after allogeneic stem cell transplantation. TCRdb used MiXCR to reprocess the RT-PCR reads, holding one entry per CDR3 protein. Of roughly 960,000 distinct CDR3 sequences in the sample, about 20% are singletons; the top ten hold roughly 6.4%. The sample was blood, either unsorted or a sorted T cell fraction (not recorded which). All receptors derive from a human donor who was either an allogeneic HSCT recipient or a stem cell or donor lymphocyte infusion donor (not recorded which). It is not recorded whose cells these are; they may come from a transplant donor.

The chain couples TRBV29-1 to TRBJ2-5; possible D gene TRBD2, 6 bases. The germline CDR1 and CDR2 sequences are SQVTM and ANQGSEA. The CDR3 has 13 amino acids. The V gene lost 8 bases and the J gene lost 5 bases, with 18 bases spanning the gap. The DNA of the CDR3 is TGCAGCCTTCCGGTTGAAGGAGGGGAGACCCAGTACTTC. Encoded protein: CSLPVEGGETQYF. Supplemented by reference TRBV29-1 and TRBJ2-5, the full variable domain reads SAVISQKPSRDICQRGTSLTIQCQVDSQVTMMFWYRQQPGQSLTLIATANQGSEATYESGFVIDKFPISRPNLTFSTLTVSNMSPEDSSIYLCSLPVEGGETQYFGPGTRLLVL.

The J gene is TRBJ2-7, the V gene TRBV6-1; 7 bases map to TRBD1. The CDR3 is 15 residues long. Germline lookup yields CDR1 MNHNS and CDR2 SASEGT. With V trimmed by 7 bases and J by 0 bases, 9 bases remained unmatched. The DNA for the CDR3 is TGTGCCAGCAACCAAGGGACAGTTAGCTCCTACGAGCAGTACTTC. Translation gives CASNQGTVSSYEQYF.

This clonotype appeared a few times. The rearrangement joins TRBV5-4 to TRBJ2-1, with 7 bases identical to TRBD2. Germline V gives CDR1 SGHNT, CDR2 YYREEE (reference sequence). V lost 0 bases, J lost 2 bases, and 11 bases stayed unmatched. The CDR3 contains 18 residues. For the CDR3, the DNA is TGTGCCAGCAGCTTGGGTACGGGGGGTGGAGGACCCTACAATGAGCAGTTCTTC. Translation: CASSLGTGGGGPYNEQFF. Full variable domain (rest looked up from reference TRBV5-4 and TRBJ2-1): ETGVTQSPTHLIKTRGQQVTLRCSSQSGHNTVSWYQQALGQGPQFIFQYYREEENGRGNFPPRFSGLQFPNYSSELNVNALELDDSALYLCASSLGTGGGGPYNEQFFGPGTRLTVL.

The chain couples TRBV28 to TRBJ1-2; D call uncertain. The CDR3 has 14 residues. Germline V gives CDR1 MDHEN, CDR2 SYDVKM. V was pared by 4 bases and J by 6 bases, with 15 bases between. CDR3 DNA: TGTGCCAGCAGTTCACGCCCAGCCGGGGATGGCTACACCTTC. As protein: CASSSRPAGDGYTF.

The sample holds a few counts of this clonotype. The rearrangement links TRBV5-1 to TRBJ2-2; 7 bases map to TRBD1. Trimming removed 1 base from V and 6 bases from J; junction bases left unmatched: 6. Germline V gene sequence: CDR1 SGHRS, CDR2 YFSETQ. The CDR3 runs to 15 residues. CDR3 amino acids: CASSLPDRRAGELFF. The CDR3 nucleotides read TGCGCCAGCAGCTTGCCGGACAGGAGAGCCGGGGAGCTGTTTTTT.

The chain couples TRBV15 to TRBJ2-7; D is ambiguous. The CDR3 is 14 amino acids. Trimming shortened V by 0 bases and J by 0 bases, and 6 bases separated the two germline ends. Germline CDR1 is LNHNV and CDR2 is YYDKDF (reference sequence). CDR3 sequence: CATSRDKLSYEQYF. As DNA, the CDR3 is TGTGCCACCAGCAGAGACAAGCTCTCCTACGAGCAGTACTTC. The full variable domain, its missing parts supplied by reference TRBV15 and TRBJ2-7, is DAMVIQNPRYQVTQFGKPVTLSCSQTLNHNVMYWYQQKSSQAPKLLFHYYDKDFNNEADTPDNFQSRRPNTSFCFLDIRSPGLGDTAMYLCATSRDKLSYEQYFGPGTRLTVT.

The chain uses TRBV30 and TRBJ2-6, with 7 bases fitting TRBD1. The CDR3 runs to 12 residues. Germline trimming cut 2 bases from V and 12 bases from J; bases unmatched to any gene: 4. The germline V gene has CDR1 GTSNPN and CDR2 SVGIG (reference sequence). The CDR3 spells CAWSKGQSVLTF. The CDR3 DNA reads TGTGCCTGGAGTAAGGGACAGTCCGTCCTGACTTTC.

This clonotype was observed a handful of times. This sequence joins TRBV5-1 and TRBJ2-7; possible D gene TRBD1, 5 bases. The CDR3 spans 15 residues. Germline CDR1 is SGHRS and CDR2 is YFSETQ. Between the trimmed V and J ends, which lost 0 bases and 1 base, there was a span of 11 bases. The DNA for the CDR3 is TGCGCCAGCAGCTTGGCCCCAGGGAATTCCTACGAGCAGTACTTC. This codes for CASSLAPGNSYEQYF.

This clonotype turned up a few times. The chain employs TRBV29-1 and TRBJ2-7, with TRBD1 as a possible D gene (6 bases). This CDR3 has 12 amino acids. The germline CDR1 and CDR2 sequences are SQVTM and ANQGSEA. V lost 6 bases, J lost 2 bases, and 11 bases lay in between. The chain's CDR3 is CSVGTSPYEQYF. The CDR3, as DNA: TGCAGCGTCGGGACATCTCCCTACGAGCAGTACTTC.

In its sample, this clonotype was seen many times. The chain uses TRBV5-1 and TRBJ2-7, with 7 positions matching TRBD1. Looked up from germline, CDR1 is SGHRS and CDR2 is YFSETQ. The junction had 10 bases not matched to a gene; V was cut back by 0 bases and J by 7 bases. This CDR3 region has 15 residues. In nucleotides, the CDR3 is TGCGCCAGCAGCTTGGCGGGACAGACCCCAGGGGAGCAGTACTTC. It is translated as CASSLAGQTPGEQYF. Drawing the rest from reference TRBV5-1 and TRBJ2-7, the complete variable domain is KAGVTQTPRYLIKTRGQQVTLSCSPISGHRSVSWYQQTPGQGLQFLFEYFSETQRNKGNFPGRFSGRQFSNSRSEMNVSTLELGDSALYLCASSLAGQTPGEQYFGPGTRLTVT.

The chain combines TRBV5-1 with TRBJ2-7, with 11 bases lining up with TRBD1. V was clipped by 5 bases and J by 3 bases; unmatched bases: 10. The germline V gene encodes CDR1 SGHRS and CDR2 YFSETQ. CDR3 size: 16 residues. The CDR3 region is CASSTYPGTGGYEQYF. CDR3 DNA sequence: TGCGCCAGCAGTACATATCCCGGGACAGGGGGCTACGAGCAGTACTTC.

This clonotype was seen more than once but under ten times. The rearrangement uses TRBV24-1 and TRBJ2-1; tentative D call: TRBD1 (6 bases). Per the germline V gene, CDR1 is KGHDR and CDR2 is SFDVKD. The CDR3 covers 13 residues. V was clipped by 9 bases and J by 7 bases, with 15 bases between them. The CDR3, as DNA: TGTGCCACCGGGCACAGGGCCGGGAATGAGCAGTTCTTC. Translating gives CATGHRAGNEQFF.

This clonotype was detected a few times. The chain combines TRBV7-9 with TRBJ2-1, with no clear D. CDR1 and CDR2 (germline): SEHNR, FQNEAQ (reference sequence). The CDR3 loop spans 16 amino acids. V lost 7 bases to trimming and J lost 0 bases, with 16 bases between them. The DNA for the CDR3 is TGTGCCAGCACCCCCAGCTCGAAGAGCTCCTACAATGAGCAGTTCTTC. It codes for CASTPSSKSSYNEQFF.

The sample holds a few counts of this clonotype. This chain uses TRBV9 with TRBJ2-1; 7 bases map to TRBD2. Germline V CDR1 and CDR2: SGDLS, YYNGEE. J gave up 0 bases and V 2 bases, and 8 bases lay outside the gene matches. The CDR3 extends over 17 amino acids. This CDR3 reads CASSVGLRESSYNEQFF. The CDR3 bases are TGTGCCAGCAGCGTGGGATTGCGGGAGAGCTCCTACAATGAGCAGTTCTTC.

This clonotype was counted between two and nine times. CDR3 residues: CASRADLSGNTIYF. The CDR3 DNA reads as TGTGCCAGCAGAGCCGACCTCTCTGGAAACACCATATATTTT. This chain uses TRBV2 with TRBJ1-3; D is undetermined. In germline, CDR1 is SNHLY, CDR2 FYNNEI. The CDR3 extends over 14 amino acids. Trimming took 6 bases from V and 0 from J, leaving 9 bases between them.

This clonotype turned up a few times. This chain uses TRBV6-5 with TRBJ1-2, with D tentatively TRBD1 (6 bases). This CDR3 has 16 amino acids. Germline V gives CDR1 MNHEY, CDR2 SVGAGI. Trimming took off 0 bases at V and 4 bases at J, with 15 bases between the two ends. The CDR3 spells CASSYSEGQVFYGYTF. The CDR3 nucleotides are TGTGCCAGCAGTTACTCGGAGGGACAAGTTTTCTATGGCTACACCTTC.

The gene calls are TRBV6-1 and TRBJ2-7; D possibly corresponds to TRBD1 (5 bases). V was pared by 7 bases and J by 0 bases, with 13 bases between. This CDR3 is 14 amino acids long. From germline, CDR1 is MNHNS and CDR2 SASEGT. CDR3 DNA: TGTGCCAGCACAAACAGGCGGAGCTCCTACGAGCAGTACTTC. Translation: CASTNRRSSYEQYF.

This sequence joins TRBV6-2 or TRBV6-3 and TRBJ2-7, with TRBD2 identical over 13 bases. The CDR3 extends over 16 amino acids. Germline V gene data show CDR1 as MNHEY and CDR2 as SVGEGT. V dropped 6 bases and J dropped 6; count of bases not matched to a gene: 11. The CDR3 loop is CASRGARTSGGSEQYF. CDR3 DNA: TGTGCCAGCAGAGGAGCCAGGACTAGCGGGGGTTCCGAGCAGTACTTC.

The genes are TRBV14 and TRBJ2-4; D is undetermined. The CDR3 totals 14 residues. Germline V gene data show CDR1 as SGHDN and CDR2 as FVKESK. Trimming left V 0 bases short and J 4 bases short, with 7 bases between. As DNA, the CDR3 is TGTGCCAGCAGCCAAGATTTGGCAAAAAACATTCAGTACTTC. Translated: CASSQDLAKNIQYF.

The CDR3 here is CASSDGDYNEQFF. In DNA form, the CDR3 reads TGTGCCAGCAGTGACGGCGACTACAATGAGCAGTTCTTC. The V and J genes are TRBV6-4 and TRBJ2-1; the D is unclear. Germline CDR1 and CDR2: MRHNA and SNTAGT. This CDR3 contains 13 residues. Trimming took 2 bases from V and 3 from J, leaving 5 bases between them.

This clonotype was counted between two and nine times. The junction does not match germline at one end; this may be a read error. The gene calls are TRBV7-7 and TRBJ2-7, with D maybe TRBD2 (6 bases). From germline, CDR1 is SSHAT and CDR2 FNYEAQ (reference sequence). CDR3 length equals 15 residues. CDR3 in DNA: TGTGCTAGCAGCTTAGGGGCTTCGGGGGATTACGAGCAGTACTTC. It codes for CASSLGASGDYEQYF.